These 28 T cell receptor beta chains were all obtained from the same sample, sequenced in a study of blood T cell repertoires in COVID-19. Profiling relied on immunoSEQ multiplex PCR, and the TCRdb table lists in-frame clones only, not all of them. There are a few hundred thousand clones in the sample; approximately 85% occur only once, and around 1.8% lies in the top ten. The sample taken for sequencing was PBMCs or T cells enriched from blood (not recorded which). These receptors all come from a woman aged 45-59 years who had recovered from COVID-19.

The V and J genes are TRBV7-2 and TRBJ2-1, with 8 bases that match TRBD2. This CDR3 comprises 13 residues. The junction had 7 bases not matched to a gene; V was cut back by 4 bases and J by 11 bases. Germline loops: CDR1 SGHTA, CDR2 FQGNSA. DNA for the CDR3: TGTGCCAGCAGCTCTGGCGGGGGGACTCAGCAGTTCTTC. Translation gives CASSSGGGTQQFF. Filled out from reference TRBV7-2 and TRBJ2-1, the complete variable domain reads GAGVSQSPSNKVTEKGKDVELRCDPISGHTALYWYRQSLGQGLEFLIYFQGNSAPDKSGLPSDRFSAERTGGSVSTLTIQRTQQEDSAVYLCASSSGGGTQQFFGPGTRLTVL.

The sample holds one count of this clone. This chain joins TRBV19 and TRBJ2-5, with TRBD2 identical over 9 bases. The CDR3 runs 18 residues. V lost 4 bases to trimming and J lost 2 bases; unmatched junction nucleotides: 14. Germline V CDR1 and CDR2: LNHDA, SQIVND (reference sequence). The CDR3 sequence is CASSSGSGSRRRQETQYF. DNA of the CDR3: TGTGCCAGTAGTAGTGGTAGCGGGAGTCGTCGTCGACAAGAGACCCAGTACTTC.

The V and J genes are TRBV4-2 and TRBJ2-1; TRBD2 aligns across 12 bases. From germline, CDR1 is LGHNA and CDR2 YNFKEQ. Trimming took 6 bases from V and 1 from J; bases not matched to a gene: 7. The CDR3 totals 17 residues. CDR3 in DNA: TGTGCCAGCAGTCAGCCCGGACTAGCGGGGTCCTACAATGAGCAGTTCTTC. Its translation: CASSQPGLAGSYNEQFF.

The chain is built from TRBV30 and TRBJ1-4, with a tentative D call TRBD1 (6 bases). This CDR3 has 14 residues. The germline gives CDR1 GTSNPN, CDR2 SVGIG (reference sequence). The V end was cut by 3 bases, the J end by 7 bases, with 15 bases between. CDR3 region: CAWSPLDRSEKLFF. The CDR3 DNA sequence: TGTGCCTGGAGCCCCCTTGACAGGAGTGAAAAACTGTTTTTT.

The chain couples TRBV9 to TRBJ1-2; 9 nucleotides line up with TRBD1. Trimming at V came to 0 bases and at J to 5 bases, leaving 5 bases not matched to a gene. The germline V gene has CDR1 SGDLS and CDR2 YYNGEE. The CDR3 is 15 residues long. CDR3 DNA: TGTGCCAGCAGCGTAGCTGCCGGGACAGGGTATGGCTACACCTTC. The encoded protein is CASSVAAGTGYGYTF. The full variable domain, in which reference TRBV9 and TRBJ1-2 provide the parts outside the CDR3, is DSGVTQTPKHLITATGQRVTLRCSPRSGDLSVYWYQQSLDQGLQFLIQYYNGEERAKGNILERFSAQQFPDLHSELNLSSLELGDSALYFCASSVAAGTGYGYTFGSGTRLTVV.

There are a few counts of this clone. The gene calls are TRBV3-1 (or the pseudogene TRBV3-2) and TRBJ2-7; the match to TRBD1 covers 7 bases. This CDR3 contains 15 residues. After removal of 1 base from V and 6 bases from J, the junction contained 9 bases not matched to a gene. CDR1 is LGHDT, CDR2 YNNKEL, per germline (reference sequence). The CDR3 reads CASSQGGGRPLEQYF. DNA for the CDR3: TGTGCCAGCAGCCAAGGAGGGGGCAGACCTCTCGAGCAGTACTTC.

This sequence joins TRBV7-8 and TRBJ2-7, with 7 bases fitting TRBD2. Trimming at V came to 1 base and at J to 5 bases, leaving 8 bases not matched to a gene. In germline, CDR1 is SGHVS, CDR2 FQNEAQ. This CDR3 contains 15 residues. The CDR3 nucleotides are TGTGCCAGCAGCTTAGTGGCGGGGAGGGGACACGAGCAGTACTTC. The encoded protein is CASSLVAGRGHEQYF.

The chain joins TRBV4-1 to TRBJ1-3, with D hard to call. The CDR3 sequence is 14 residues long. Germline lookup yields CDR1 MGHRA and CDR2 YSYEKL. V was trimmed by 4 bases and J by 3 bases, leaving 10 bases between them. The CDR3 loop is CASSLEQYGNTIYF. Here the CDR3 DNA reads TGCGCCAGCAGCCTCGAACAGTATGGAAACACCATATATTTT.

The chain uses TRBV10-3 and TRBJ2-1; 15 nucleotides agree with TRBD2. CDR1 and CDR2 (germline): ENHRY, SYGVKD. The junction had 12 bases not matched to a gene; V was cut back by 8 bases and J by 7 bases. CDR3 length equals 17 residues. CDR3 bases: TGTGCCATCGGCGAGGGACTAGCGGGAGGACGGGGGAATGAGCAGTTCTTC. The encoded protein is CAIGEGLAGGRGNEQFF.

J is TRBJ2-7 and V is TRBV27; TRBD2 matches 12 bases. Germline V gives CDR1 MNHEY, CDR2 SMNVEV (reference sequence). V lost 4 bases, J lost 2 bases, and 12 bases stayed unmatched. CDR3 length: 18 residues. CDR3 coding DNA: TGTGCCAGCAGTTGGACCGGGACTAGCGGGTTTATGGCCTACGAGCAGTACTTC. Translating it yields CASSWTGTSGFMAYEQYF.

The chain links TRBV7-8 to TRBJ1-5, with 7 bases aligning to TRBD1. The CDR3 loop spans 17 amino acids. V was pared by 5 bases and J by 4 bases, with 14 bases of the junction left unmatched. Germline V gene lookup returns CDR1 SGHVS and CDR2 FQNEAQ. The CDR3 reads CASSPHRGAGWNQPQHF. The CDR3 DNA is TGTGCCAGCAGCCCCCACAGGGGCGCAGGCTGGAATCAGCCCCAGCATTTT.

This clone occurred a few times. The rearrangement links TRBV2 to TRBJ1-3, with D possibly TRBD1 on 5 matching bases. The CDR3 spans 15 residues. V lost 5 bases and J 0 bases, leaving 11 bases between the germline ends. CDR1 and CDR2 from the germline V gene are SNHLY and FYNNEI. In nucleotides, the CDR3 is TGTGCCAGCAGTAGGGACTCCCGCTCTGGAAACACCATATATTTT. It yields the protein CASSRDSRSGNTIYF.

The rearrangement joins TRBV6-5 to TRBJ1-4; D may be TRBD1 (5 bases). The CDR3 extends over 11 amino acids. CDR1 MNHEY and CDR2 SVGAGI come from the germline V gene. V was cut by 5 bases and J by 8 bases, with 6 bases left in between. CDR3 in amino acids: CASSRGEKLFF. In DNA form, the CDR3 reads TGTGCCAGCAGTCGGGGGGAAAAACTGTTTTTT.

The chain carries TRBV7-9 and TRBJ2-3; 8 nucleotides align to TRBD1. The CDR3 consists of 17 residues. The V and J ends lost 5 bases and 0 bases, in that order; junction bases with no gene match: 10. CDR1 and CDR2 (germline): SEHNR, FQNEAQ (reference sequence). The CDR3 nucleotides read TGTGCCAGCAGCAACTCTCTATGGACAGGGAGCACAGATACGCAGTATTTT. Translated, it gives CASSNSLWTGSTDTQYF.

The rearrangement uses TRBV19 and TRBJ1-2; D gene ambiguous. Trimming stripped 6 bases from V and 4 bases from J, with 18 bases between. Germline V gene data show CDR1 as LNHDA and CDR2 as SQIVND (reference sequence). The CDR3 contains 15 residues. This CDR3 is CASRPQALTLYGYTF. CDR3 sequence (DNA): TGTGCCAGTAGGCCCCAGGCCCTTACACTCTATGGCTACACCTTC.

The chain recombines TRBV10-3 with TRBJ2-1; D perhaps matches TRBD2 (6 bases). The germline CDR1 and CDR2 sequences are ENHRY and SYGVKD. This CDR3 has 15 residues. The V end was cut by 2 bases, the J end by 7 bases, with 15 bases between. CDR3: CAISEGGIRRNEQFF. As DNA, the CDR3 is TGTGCCATCAGTGAGGGAGGGATACGGCGGAATGAGCAGTTCTTC.

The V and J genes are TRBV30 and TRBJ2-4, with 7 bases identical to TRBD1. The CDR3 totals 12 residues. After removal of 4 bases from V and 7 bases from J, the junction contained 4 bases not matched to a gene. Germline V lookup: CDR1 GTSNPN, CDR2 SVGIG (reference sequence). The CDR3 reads CAWNQQGNIQYF. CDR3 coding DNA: TGTGCCTGGAACCAACAGGGGAACATTCAGTACTTC.

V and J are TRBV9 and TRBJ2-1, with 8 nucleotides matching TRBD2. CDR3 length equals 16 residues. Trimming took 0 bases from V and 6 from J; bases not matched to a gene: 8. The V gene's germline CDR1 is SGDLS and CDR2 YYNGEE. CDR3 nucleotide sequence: TGTGCCAGCAGCGTAGCAAGCGGGAGCAGGGGCAATGAGCAGTTCTTC. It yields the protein CASSVASGSRGNEQFF.

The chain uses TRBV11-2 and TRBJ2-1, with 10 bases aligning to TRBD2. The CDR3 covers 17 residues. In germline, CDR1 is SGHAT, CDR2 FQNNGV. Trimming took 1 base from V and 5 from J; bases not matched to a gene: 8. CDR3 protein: CASSLALSGRGHNEQFF. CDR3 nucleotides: TGTGCCAGCAGCTTAGCTCTAAGCGGGAGGGGACACAATGAGCAGTTCTTC.

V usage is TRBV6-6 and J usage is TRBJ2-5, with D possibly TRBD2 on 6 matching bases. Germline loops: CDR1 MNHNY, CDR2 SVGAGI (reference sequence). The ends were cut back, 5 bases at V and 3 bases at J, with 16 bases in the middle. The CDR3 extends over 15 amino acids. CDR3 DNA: TGTGCCAGCAGTAACACTCGTGGAGGGGAAGAGACCCAGTACTTC. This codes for CASSNTRGGEETQYF.

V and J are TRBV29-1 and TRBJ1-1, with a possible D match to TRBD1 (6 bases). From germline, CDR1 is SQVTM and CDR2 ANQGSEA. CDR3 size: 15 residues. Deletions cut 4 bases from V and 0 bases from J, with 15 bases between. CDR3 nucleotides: TGCAGCGTTGGGGGGGGCAGTCTCATGAACACTGAAGCTTTCTTT. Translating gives CSVGGGSLMNTEAFF. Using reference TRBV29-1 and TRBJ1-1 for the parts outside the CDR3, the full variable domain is SAVISQKPSRDICQRGTSLTIQCQVDSQVTMMFWYRQQPGQSLTLIATANQGSEATYESGFVIDKFPISRPNLTFSTLTVSNMSPEDSSIYLCSVGGGSLMNTEAFFGQGTRLTVV.

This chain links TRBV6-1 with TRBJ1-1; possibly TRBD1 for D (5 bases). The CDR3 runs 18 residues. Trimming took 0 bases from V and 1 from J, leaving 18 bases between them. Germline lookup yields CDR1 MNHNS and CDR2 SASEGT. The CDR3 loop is CASSEAPLGLGRNTEAFF. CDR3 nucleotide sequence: TGTGCCAGCAGTGAAGCGCCTCTCGGCCTGGGGCGGAACACTGAAGCTTTCTTT.

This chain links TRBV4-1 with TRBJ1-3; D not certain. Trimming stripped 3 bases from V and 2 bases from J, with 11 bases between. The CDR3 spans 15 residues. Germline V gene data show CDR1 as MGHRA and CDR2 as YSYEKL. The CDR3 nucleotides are TGCGCCAGCAGCCAGAGCCACGGGGCTGGAAACACCATATATTTT. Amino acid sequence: CASSQSHGAGNTIYF.

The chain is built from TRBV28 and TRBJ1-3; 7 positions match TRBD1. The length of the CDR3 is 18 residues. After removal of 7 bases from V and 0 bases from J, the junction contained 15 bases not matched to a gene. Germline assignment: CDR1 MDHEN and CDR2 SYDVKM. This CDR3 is CASTGSSGQLSSGNTIYF. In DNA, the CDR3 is TGTGCCAGCACCGGTTCATCGGGACAGCTATCCTCTGGAAACACCATATATTTT.

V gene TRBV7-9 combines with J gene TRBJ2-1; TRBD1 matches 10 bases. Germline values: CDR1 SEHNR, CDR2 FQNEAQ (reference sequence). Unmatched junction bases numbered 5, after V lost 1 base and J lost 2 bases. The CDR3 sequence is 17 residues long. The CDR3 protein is CASSLDWDRGTYNEQFF. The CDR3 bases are TGTGCCAGCAGCTTAGATTGGGACAGGGGTACCTACAATGAGCAGTTCTTC.

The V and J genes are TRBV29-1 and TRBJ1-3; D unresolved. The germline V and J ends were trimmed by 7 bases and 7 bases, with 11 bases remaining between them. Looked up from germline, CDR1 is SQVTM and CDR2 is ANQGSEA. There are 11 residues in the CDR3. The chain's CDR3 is CSAASLNTIYF. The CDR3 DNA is TGCAGCGCCGCTAGTCTGAACACCATATATTTT. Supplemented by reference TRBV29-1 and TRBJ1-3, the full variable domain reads SAVISQKPSRDICQRGTSLTIQCQVDSQVTMMFWYRQQPGQSLTLIATANQGSEATYESGFVIDKFPISRPNLTFSTLTVSNMSPEDSSIYLCSAASLNTIYFGEGSWLTVV.

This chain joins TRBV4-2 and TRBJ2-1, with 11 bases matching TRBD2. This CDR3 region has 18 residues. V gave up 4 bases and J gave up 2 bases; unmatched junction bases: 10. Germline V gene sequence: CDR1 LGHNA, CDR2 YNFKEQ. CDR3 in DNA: TGTGCCAGCAGCCTCAGCCCCGGGACTAGCGGACCCTACAATGAGCAGTTCTTC. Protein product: CASSLSPGTSGPYNEQFF.

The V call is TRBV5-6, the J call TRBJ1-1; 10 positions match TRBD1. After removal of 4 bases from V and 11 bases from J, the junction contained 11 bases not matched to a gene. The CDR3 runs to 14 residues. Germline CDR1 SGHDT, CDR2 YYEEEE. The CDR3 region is CASSRRDRGAGAFF. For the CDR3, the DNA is TGTGCCAGCAGCCGCCGGGACAGGGGAGCCGGGGCTTTCTTT.